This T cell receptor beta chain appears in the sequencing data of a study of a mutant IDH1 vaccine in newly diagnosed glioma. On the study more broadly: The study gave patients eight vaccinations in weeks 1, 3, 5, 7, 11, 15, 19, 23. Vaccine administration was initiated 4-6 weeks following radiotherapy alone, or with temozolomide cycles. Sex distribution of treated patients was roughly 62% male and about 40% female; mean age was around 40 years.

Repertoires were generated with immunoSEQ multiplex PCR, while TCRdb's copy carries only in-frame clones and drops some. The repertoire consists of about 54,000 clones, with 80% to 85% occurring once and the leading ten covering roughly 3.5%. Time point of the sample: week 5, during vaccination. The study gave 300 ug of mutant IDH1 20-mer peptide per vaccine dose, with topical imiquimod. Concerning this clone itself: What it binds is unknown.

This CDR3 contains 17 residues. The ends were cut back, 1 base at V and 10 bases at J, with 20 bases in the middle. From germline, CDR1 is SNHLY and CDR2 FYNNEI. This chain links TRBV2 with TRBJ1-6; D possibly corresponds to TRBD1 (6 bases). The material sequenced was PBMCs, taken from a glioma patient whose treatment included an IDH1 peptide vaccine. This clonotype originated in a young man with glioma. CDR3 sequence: CASSEEGTGIKSSPLHF. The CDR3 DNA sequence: TGTGCCAGCAGTGAAGAGGGAACAGGGATCAAGTCATCACCCCTCCACTTT.